Included here is one T cell receptor (beta chain) sequence, with context. Clones were read by immunoSEQ multiplex PCR, and TCRdb kept only the in-frame ones, dropping some. Of 110,000 or so clones in the sample, over 80% were seen once. The CDR3 totals 12 residues. This specimen belongs to a study of T cells after somatic rescue of genetic block. The rearrangement joins TRBV21-1 to TRBJ2-5; TRBD2 is taken as the D call from the table, unchecked against the DNA. Gene TRBJ2-7 matches the end of the DNA better, so the J call may be wrong. TRBV21-1 is a known pseudogene. Source material: peripheral blood mononuclear cells (PBMCs). The receptor's source is a woman under 30. CDR3: CASSKGPYEQYF. The DNA of the CDR3 is TGTGCCAGCAGCAAAGGTCCCTACGAGCAGTACTTC.